The 7 T cell receptor beta chains in this list originate from one sample, sequenced in a study of cytomegalovirus exposure and HLA in healthy donors. Sequencing was performed with immunoSEQ multiplex PCR; in TCRdb, only in-frame clones are kept and a portion is missing. The sample shows more than 90,000 clones, 88% of them seen only once. Sequencing was done on a sample of PBMCs. The source of these receptors is a man aged 18-30 years in good health and CMV-seropositive.

J is TRBJ1-3 and V is TRBV6-5; D not certain. Germline-derived CDR1 and CDR2 are MNHEY and SVGAGI. There are 15 residues in the CDR3. V gave up 9 bases and J gave up 0 bases, with 15 bases separating them. The DNA of the CDR3 is TGTGCCAGTTATAGTCCCTCCAACTCTGGAAACACCATATATTTT. Protein product: CASYSPSNSGNTIYF.

The rearrangement uses TRBV27 and TRBJ1-4; TRBD1 aligns across 9 bases. The CDR3 consists of 14 residues. Germline lookup yields CDR1 MNHEY and CDR2 SMNVEV (reference sequence). The J segment lost 7 bases and the V segment lost 5 bases, leaving 5 bases of the junction unmatched. The CDR3 is CASSGGQGGEKLFF. CDR3 DNA sequence: TGTGCCAGCAGTGGGGGACAGGGAGGTGAAAAACTGTTTTTT.

The CDR3 DNA sequence: TGCGCCAGCAGCCAGGGCCAGGGGAATAGGAACACTGAAGCTTTCTTT. Encoded protein: CASSQGQGNRNTEAFF. This chain joins TRBV4-3 and TRBJ1-1; the D gene is possibly TRBD1 (6 bases). This CDR3 spans 16 amino acids. Between the trimmed V and J ends, which lost 3 bases and 1 base, there was a span of 15 bases. Germline-derived CDR1 and CDR2 are LGHNA and YSLEER.

The chain uses TRBV25-1 and TRBJ2-3; 10 positions agree with TRBD1. J gave up 7 bases and V 4 bases, and 5 bases lay outside the gene matches. Germline CDR1 reads MGHDK; CDR2 reads SYGVNS. The CDR3 runs 14 residues. CDR3 DNA: TGTGCCAGCAGTGGACAGGGGGCCGTTAATACGCAGTATTTT. It is translated as CASSGQGAVNTQYF.

This rearrangement joins TRBV10-1 to TRBJ2-7, with D possibly TRBD1 on 6 matching bases. The CDR3 sequence is 14 residues long. Germline V lookup: CDR1 WNHNN, CDR2 SYGVQD (reference sequence). Trimming cost V 3 bases and J 2 bases, with 11 bases left between them. The CDR3 is CASSESTGTYEQYF. CDR3 nucleotides: TGCGCCAGCAGTGAATCGACAGGCACCTACGAGCAGTACTTC.

The V and J genes are TRBV5-1 and TRBJ1-5; unclear D gene. The V and J ends lost 4 bases and 7 bases respectively, with 15 bases between them. This CDR3 contains 14 residues. Germline V gene sequence: CDR1 SGHRS, CDR2 YFSETQ. The DNA of the CDR3 is TGCGCCAGCAGCCCCACGGGAGTCTCCCAGCCCCAGCATTTT. This gives the protein CASSPTGVSQPQHF.

V gene TRBV25-1 combines with J gene TRBJ1-6, with 10 bases fitting TRBD1. The germline gives CDR1 MGHDK, CDR2 SYGVNS. This CDR3 has 18 amino acids. The J segment lost 1 base and the V segment lost 2 bases, leaving 5 bases of the junction unmatched. This CDR3 is CASSEGPDRGSYNSPLHF. CDR3 coding DNA: TGTGCCAGCAGTGAAGGGCCGGACAGGGGGTCCTATAATTCACCCCTCCACTTT.